This T cell receptor beta chain is drawn from a study of patients and donors after allogeneic stem cell transplantation. TCRdb itself ran the RT-PCR reads through MiXCR, one entry per CDR3 protein. Of 920,000 or so distinct CDR3 sequences listed, about a sixth are singletons. This CDR3 spans 15 amino acids. Trimming removed 0 bases at V and 8 bases at J, with 14 bases between. Per the germline V gene, CDR1 is DFQATT and CDR2 is SNEGSKA (reference sequence). This chain joins TRBV20-1 and TRBJ1-6; no definite D call. The TCR was taken from a human donor who was either an allogeneic HSCT recipient or a stem cell or donor lymphocyte infusion donor (not recorded which). It is not recorded whose cells these are; they may come from a transplant donor. Source material: blood, either unsorted or a sorted T cell fraction (not recorded which). The CDR3 sequence: CSARDLKVGDSPLHF. The CDR3 bases are TGCAGTGCTAGAGATTTGAAGGTCGGGGATTCACCCCTCCACTTT.